These 13 T cell receptor beta chains came from one sample sequenced in a study of molecular identifiers for immune sequencing clone quantification. Using its own MiXCR run on the PCR reads, TCRdb lists one record per CDR3 protein. The sample holds a few hundred thousand distinct CDR3 sequences, around 23% seen once. The sample comprised naive CD8+ T cells from blood, with Jurkat cell RNA spiked in. The subset here: FACS-sorted CD8+CD4-CCR7+CD45RA+ naive T cells. The receptors here all came from a human donor in good health. Some libraries in this study had Jurkat cell RNA spiked in.

This clonotype was seen ten or more times. The V gene is TRBV10-3, the J gene TRBJ2-5; 8 nucleotides line up with TRBD1. V lost 2 bases, J lost 2 bases, and 1 base stayed unmatched. From germline, CDR1 is ENHRY and CDR2 SYGVKD. There are 14 residues in the CDR3. CDR3: CAISERTGQETQYF. The DNA for the CDR3 is TGTGCCATCAGTGAGCGGACAGGGCAAGAGACCCAGTACTTC.

On this clonotype: Given a much more abundant clone one base away, this may be a read error. V is TRBV20-1 and J is TRBJ1-2; the match to TRBD1 covers 8 bases. This CDR3 has 14 amino acids. The germline CDR1 and CDR2 sequences are DFQATT and SNEGSKA (reference sequence). CDR3: CSASLSGGISGSTF. The CDR3 nucleotides are TGCAGTGCTAGTTTGTCAGGGGGCATCTCTGGCTCCACCTTC.

Concerning this clonotype: A much larger clonotype is one base distant, so this may be a read error. V and J are TRBV9 and TRBJ2-5; TRBD1 is a possible D gene (5 bases). The V end was cut by 0 bases, the J end by 2 bases, with 14 bases between. There are 16 residues in the CDR3. Germline lookup yields CDR1 SGDLS and CDR2 YYNGEE. In nucleotides, the CDR3 is TGTGCCAGCAGCGTAGGATTAGGGGAAGGGCAAGAGACCCAGTACTTC. Encoded protein: CASSVGLGEGQETQYF.

Concerning this clonotype itself: A read error may explain this, as a much larger clone is one base away. The genes are TRBV5-1 and TRBJ2-7; 7 bases are shared with TRBD1. The CDR3 runs to 14 residues. Unmatched junction bases numbered 7, after V lost 4 bases and J lost 3 bases. CDR1 and CDR2 (germline): SGHRS, YFSETQ. CDR3 sequence (DNA): TGCGCCAGCAGCCAGACAGGGTTTTGCTACGAGCAGTACTTC. It yields the protein CASSQTGFCYEQYF. The complete variable domain, with remaining parts taken from reference TRBV5-1 and TRBJ2-7, reads KAGVTQTPRYLIKTRGQQVTLSCSPISGHRSVSWYQQTPGQGLQFLFEYFSETQRNKGNFPGRFSGRQFSNSRSEMNVSTLELGDSALYLCASSQTGFCYEQYFGPGTRLTVT.

The V call is TRBV20-1, the J call TRBJ1-1; TRBD1 agrees at 7 bases. Germline CDR1 reads DFQATT; CDR2 reads SNEGSKA (reference sequence). CDR3 length: 13 residues. Germline trimming cut 3 bases from V and 5 bases from J; bases unmatched to any gene: 6. The CDR3 here is CSASLGGWTEAFF. DNA for the CDR3: TGCAGTGCTAGTTTAGGGGGCTGGACTGAAGCTTTCTTT.

Concerning this clonotype itself: This could be a read error, since a much larger clone is one nucleotide away. The chain couples TRBV29-1 to TRBJ2-7, with D possibly called TRBD1 or TRBD2 (5 bases each). The germline CDR1 and CDR2 sequences are SQVTM and ANQGSEA. The CDR3 spans 13 residues. The CDR3 nucleotides are TGCAGCGTTGTGGTCGGGGCCTTCTACGAGCAGCACTTC. Amino acids: CSVVVGAFYEQHF.

This clonotype has a handful of counts. This chain links TRBV20-1 with TRBJ2-7; 7 bases are shared with TRBD2. The V gene's germline CDR1 is DFQATT and CDR2 SNEGSKA (reference sequence). The CDR3 extends over 16 amino acids. Germline trimming cut 1 base from V and 0 bases from J; bases unmatched to any gene: 9. CDR3 residues: CSARVTSGTASYEQYF. The CDR3 coding sequence is TGCAGTGCTAGAGTCACGAGCGGGACCGCCTCCTACGAGCAGTACTTC.

This clonotype was detected only a few times. The chain joins TRBV6-2 or TRBV6-3 to TRBJ1-3; D is unclear. The V end lost 6 bases, the J end lost 7 bases, and 10 bases lay between the germline ends. The CDR3 runs 12 residues. Germline-derived CDR1 and CDR2 are MNHEY and SVGEGT. The CDR3 loop reads CASRDPRNTIYF. CDR3 nucleotide sequence: TGTGCCAGCAGAGACCCTAGGAACACCATATATTTT.

V usage is TRBV6-2 or TRBV6-3 and J usage is TRBJ2-5; D ambiguous. Germline values: CDR1 MNHEY, CDR2 SVGEGT. The CDR3 covers 11 residues. The V and J ends lost 2 bases and 11 bases respectively, with 9 bases between them. The CDR3 DNA is TGTGCCAGCAGTTACCCCGAGCATCAGTACTTC. Its protein product is CASSYPEHQYF.

This clonotype has just a few counts. V and J are TRBV3-1 and TRBJ2-1; 10 positions match TRBD2. The CDR3 length is 16 residues. V gave up 1 base and J gave up 8 bases; unmatched junction bases: 8. CDR1 and CDR2 from the germline V gene are LGHDT and YNNKEL (reference sequence). CDR3 loop: CASSQGQAGGPDEQFF. As DNA, the CDR3 is TGTGCCAGCAGCCAAGGTCAAGCGGGAGGGCCAGATGAGCAGTTCTTC.

As to this clonotype: One end of the junction does not line up with germline, which may come from a read error. The chain employs TRBV5-3 and TRBJ2-7, with a tentative D call TRBD1 (6 bases). TRBV5-3 is designated an ORF whose function remains uncertain. The CDR3 consists of 14 residues. The CDR3 region is CASSLSGAGYEQYF. As DNA, the CDR3 is TGTGCCAGCAGCTTGTCAGGGGCCGGTTACGAGCAGTACTTC.

This clonotype was seen a few times. V is TRBV28 and J is TRBJ2-3; no clear D gene. From germline, CDR1 is MDHEN and CDR2 SYDVKM. The CDR3 covers 14 residues. With 4 bases removed from V and 0 bases from J, the gap between germline ends came to 8 bases. CDR3 sequence reads: CASSSPSSTDTQYF. CDR3 bases: TGTGCCAGCAGTTCCCCCTCCAGCACAGATACGCAGTATTTT.

The chain employs TRBV7-9 and TRBJ1-2; D possibly corresponds to TRBD1 (5 bases). Trimming removed 0 bases at V and 5 bases at J, with 13 bases between. Germline V gene lookup returns CDR1 SEHNR and CDR2 FQNEAQ (reference sequence). This CDR3 has 15 residues. Here the CDR3 DNA reads TGTGCCAGCAGCTTAGCGATCGGGGCTTGGTATGGCTACACCTTC. Translated, it gives CASSLAIGAWYGYTF.